Each of the 27 T cell receptor beta chains below was sequenced from the same sample in a study of blood T cell repertoires in COVID-19. Assay used: immunoSEQ multiplex PCR; TCRdb lists only in-frame clones, some missing. The sample lists about 240,000 clones, roughly 86% occurring once. The sample comprised PBMCs or T cells enriched from blood (not recorded which). The receptors stem from a woman in her 30s with acute COVID-19.

This clone was seen a single time. J is TRBJ1-2 and V is TRBV6-5; tentative D call: TRBD1 (5 bases). CDR3 size: 15 residues. Germline V gives CDR1 MNHEY, CDR2 SVGAGI. Trimming stripped 0 bases from V and 1 base from J, with 9 bases between. The CDR3 region has the DNA TGTGCCAGCAGTTACTCGGAGGGACTTAACTATGGCTACACCTTC. Translation: CASSYSEGLNYGYTF.

The J gene is TRBJ2-2, the V gene TRBV5-1; TRBD2 might be the D (6 bases). Looked up from germline, CDR1 is SGHRS and CDR2 is YFSETQ. Trimming stripped 0 bases from V and 1 base from J, with 10 bases between. The CDR3 runs 16 residues. The CDR3 coding sequence is TGCGCCAGCAGCTTGGAGGTCGGGGGGAACACCGGGGAGCTGTTTTTT. Protein: CASSLEVGGNTGELFF. Using reference TRBV5-1 and TRBJ2-2 for the parts outside the CDR3, the full variable domain is KAGVTQTPRYLIKTRGQQVTLSCSPISGHRSVSWYQQTPGQGLQFLFEYFSETQRNKGNFPGRFSGRQFSNSRSEMNVSTLELGDSALYLCASSLEVGGNTGELFFGEGSRLTVL.

The table lists this clone with a few counts. The chain couples TRBV19 to TRBJ1-2, with a weak D call TRBD1 (6 bases). V was trimmed by 6 bases and J by 5 bases, leaving 13 bases between them. Looked up from germline, CDR1 is LNHDA and CDR2 is SQIVND (reference sequence). CDR3 size: 13 residues. The CDR3 spells CASSRTEPYGYTF. CDR3 sequence (DNA): TGTGCCAGTAGCCGGACAGAGCCATATGGCTACACCTTC.

CDR3 sequence: CASSLKGGFTDTQYF. The CDR3 coding sequence is TGTGCCAGCAGCTTAAAAGGGGGCTTCACAGATACGCAGTATTTT. The chain is built from TRBV7-8 and TRBJ2-3; 7 positions agree with TRBD1. The germline CDR1 and CDR2 sequences are SGHVS and FQNEAQ. The length of the CDR3 is 15 residues. Trimming removed 2 bases from V and 2 bases from J; junction bases left unmatched: 4.

This chain connects TRBV6-5 to TRBJ1-2; TRBD1 agrees at 9 bases. Germline CDR1 is MNHEY and CDR2 is SVGAGI. The CDR3 is 13 amino acids. With V trimmed by 6 bases and J by 3 bases, 2 bases remained unmatched. CDR3 sequence reads: CASSRDRDYGYTF. The CDR3, as DNA: TGTGCCAGCAGCCGGGACAGGGACTATGGCTACACCTTC.

The chain recombines TRBV7-8 with TRBJ2-1; 8 bases are a match to TRBD2. Germline assignment: CDR1 SGHVS and CDR2 FQNEAQ. This CDR3 has 17 residues. The J segment lost 2 bases and the V segment lost 0 bases, leaving 6 bases of the junction unmatched. Written as DNA, the CDR3 is TGTGCCAGCAGCTTAGCGAGACTAGCGCTGACCTACAATGAGCAGTTCTTC. Translation: CASSLARLALTYNEQFF.

The J gene is TRBJ1-1, the V gene TRBV5-1; 7 positions agree with TRBD1. V trimming: 5 bases; J trimming: 1 base; junction bases outside the gene matches: 5. Germline CDR1 reads SGHRS; CDR2 reads YFSETQ. The CDR3 contains 14 residues. The CDR3 nucleotides are TGCGCCAGCAGAATCACAGGGGAGAACACTGAAGCTTTCTTT. Protein sequence: CASRITGENTEAFF. The variable domain in full, with the rest retrieved from reference TRBV5-1 and TRBJ1-1, is KAGVTQTPRYLIKTRGQQVTLSCSPISGHRSVSWYQQTPGQGLQFLFEYFSETQRNKGNFPGRFSGRQFSNSRSEMNVSTLELGDSALYLCASRITGENTEAFFGQGTRLTVV.

The chain links TRBV5-1 to TRBJ1-1, with 8 bases that match TRBD1. Germline V CDR1 and CDR2: SGHRS, YFSETQ. The length of the CDR3 is 16 residues. V lost 1 base, J lost 1 base, and 6 bases stayed unmatched. CDR3: CASSLPTTGENTEAFF. The CDR3 DNA reads as TGCGCCAGCAGCTTGCCAACGACAGGGGAGAACACTGAAGCTTTCTTT.

CDR3 region: CASSLGSGGDYGYTF. CDR3 bases: TGCGCCAGCAGCCTTGGATCGGGGGGGGACTATGGCTACACCTTC. The rearrangement uses TRBV4-3 and TRBJ1-2; perhaps TRBD1 as D (5 bases). Trimming took off 4 bases at V and 3 bases at J, with 15 bases between the two ends. The CDR3 sequence is 15 residues long. Germline V gene lookup returns CDR1 LGHNA and CDR2 YSLEER.

The genes are TRBV7-9 and TRBJ1-4; D is unresolved. CDR1 is SEHNR and CDR2 is FQNEAQ in the germline V gene (reference sequence). This CDR3 is built from 16 residues. Trimming left V 1 base short and J 3 bases short, with 12 bases between. The CDR3 here is CASSLELTIPNEKLFF. The CDR3 DNA is TGTGCCAGCAGCTTAGAGTTGACAATACCTAATGAAAAACTGTTTTTT.

The chain carries TRBV6-5 and TRBJ1-5, with D uncertain. The CDR3 totals 14 residues. The germline V gene encodes CDR1 MNHEY and CDR2 SVGAGI. V was cut by 5 bases and J by 0 bases, with 8 bases left in between. CDR3 coding DNA: TGTGCCAGCAGTCTCCGGTATAGCAATCAGCCCCAGCATTTT. It yields the protein CASSLRYSNQPQHF.

CDR3 sequence reads: CASSPGGTQETQYF. As DNA, the CDR3 is TGTGCCAGCAGTCCCGGGGGGACCCAAGAGACCCAGTACTTC. This sequence joins TRBV4-2 and TRBJ2-5, with TRBD2 matching 7 bases. CDR1 LGHNA and CDR2 YNFKEQ come from the germline V gene. The J segment lost 1 base and the V segment lost 6 bases, leaving 5 bases of the junction unmatched. The CDR3 loop spans 14 amino acids.

The chain links TRBV5-4 to TRBJ1-6; TRBD1 might be the D (6 bases). Germline V gene lookup returns CDR1 SGHNT and CDR2 YYREEE (reference sequence). The CDR3 extends over 15 amino acids. V lost 0 bases, J lost 3 bases, and 7 bases lay in between. CDR3 nucleotide sequence: TGTGCCAGCAGCTTGGGGGACAACTATAATTCACCCCTCCACTTT. Its translation is CASSLGDNYNSPLHF.

This clone was found once. CDR3 sequence (DNA): TGTGCCAGCAGTTACGGGACAGGTCGGTCACCCCTCCACTTT. Translating gives CASSYGTGRSPLHF. This rearrangement joins TRBV6-5 to TRBJ1-6, with 8 bases lining up with TRBD1. CDR3 size: 14 residues. The V segment lost 2 bases and the J segment 10 bases; nucleotides outside the gene matches: 4. Per germline, CDR1 MNHEY and CDR2 SVGAGI.

The chain recombines TRBV5-4 with TRBJ1-1; D ambiguous. V lost 3 bases and J lost 5, with 11 bases in between. Looked up from germline, CDR1 is SGHNT and CDR2 is YYREEE (reference sequence). This CDR3 region has 13 residues. The CDR3 bases are TGTGCCAGCAGCTCCAACACCCATACTGAAGCTTTCTTT. This gives the protein CASSSNTHTEAFF. Variable domain in full (rest from reference TRBV5-4 and TRBJ1-1): ETGVTQSPTHLIKTRGQQVTLRCSSQSGHNTVSWYQQALGQGPQFIFQYYREEENGRGNFPPRFSGLQFPNYSSELNVNALELDDSALYLCASSSNTHTEAFFGQGTRLTVV.

This rearrangement joins TRBV4-3 to TRBJ1-1; 9 nucleotides match TRBD1. V was clipped by 1 base and J by 0 bases; unmatched bases: 6. The CDR3 is 17 residues long. Germline values: CDR1 LGHNA, CDR2 YSLEER. The CDR3 loop is CASSQALDRGMNTEAFF. CDR3 DNA: TGCGCCAGCAGCCAAGCCCTCGACAGGGGGATGAACACTGAAGCTTTCTTT.

This rearrangement joins TRBV19 to TRBJ1-2; D is undetermined. The CDR3 extends over 13 amino acids. Germline-derived CDR1 and CDR2 are LNHDA and SQIVND (reference sequence). V was pared by 7 bases and J by 6 bases, with 15 bases between. The CDR3 DNA is TGTGCCAGTACTCGCGGGGTGCGAGATGGCTACACCTTC. This gives the protein CASTRGVRDGYTF.

This rearrangement joins TRBV3-1 (or the pseudogene TRBV3-2) to TRBJ1-4; a possible D gene is TRBD1 (5 bases). V was cut by 2 bases and J by 8 bases, with 15 bases left in between. The CDR3 is 15 amino acids. Germline V lookup: CDR1 LGHDT, CDR2 YNNKEL (reference sequence). In DNA, the CDR3 is TGTGCCAGCAGCCAATCAAGGCCGGGGGACGAAAAACTGTTTTTT. Protein product: CASSQSRPGDEKLFF.

V and J are TRBV19 and TRBJ2-3; TRBD2 matches 7 bases. Germline lookup yields CDR1 LNHDA and CDR2 SQIVND (reference sequence). This CDR3 is 15 amino acids long. Unmatched junction bases numbered 4, after V lost 4 bases and J lost 0 bases. The DNA for the CDR3 is TGTGCCAGTAGTAGACTAGCCGGTAGCACAGATACGCAGTATTTT. Its translation: CASSRLAGSTDTQYF.

The J gene is TRBJ2-1, the V gene TRBV27; D call uncertain. The CDR3 has 12 amino acids. Trimming cost V 4 bases and J 10 bases, with 11 bases left between them. Germline V CDR1 and CDR2: MNHEY, SMNVEV (reference sequence). The CDR3, as DNA: TGTGCCAGCAGTTCAAGAATCCGGGAGCAGTTCTTC. Protein sequence: CASSSRIREQFF.

J is TRBJ1-2 and V is TRBV30, with 9 positions matching TRBD1. In germline, CDR1 is GTSNPN, CDR2 SVGIG (reference sequence). J lost 8 bases, V lost 1 base, and 5 bases had no gene match. The CDR3 is made up of 13 amino acids. The CDR3, as DNA: TGTGCCTGGAGTGCAGGACAGGGGAGAGGCTACACCTTC. Translating it yields CAWSAGQGRGYTF.

The CDR3 sequence: CASSLQGAENSPLHF. In DNA, the CDR3 is TGTGCCAGCAGCTTACAGGGGGCGGAAAATTCACCCCTCCACTTT. This chain joins TRBV14 and TRBJ1-6; 9 nucleotides agree with TRBD1. From germline, CDR1 is SGHDN and CDR2 FVKESK. The ends lost 5 bases at V and 7 bases at J; junction bases unmatched: 6. The CDR3 sequence is 15 residues long.

This sequence joins TRBV29-1 and TRBJ1-5, with D perhaps TRBD1 (6 bases). This CDR3 is 14 amino acids long. Germline V CDR1 and CDR2: SQVTM, ANQGSEA. The V end lost 6 bases, the J end lost 6 bases, and 18 bases lay between the germline ends. The CDR3 loop is CSVSGASKGQPQHF. The CDR3 DNA reads as TGCAGCGTGTCAGGGGCTTCCAAGGGTCAGCCCCAGCATTTT.

The chain combines TRBV4-1 with TRBJ1-1, with unresolved D. The CDR3 covers 13 residues. The germline CDR1 and CDR2 sequences are MGHRA and YSYEKL. V lost 4 bases to trimming and J lost 1 base, with 7 bases between them. As DNA, the CDR3 is TGCGCCAGCAGCCGGCCCCCGAACACTGAAGCTTTCTTT. As protein: CASSRPPNTEAFF.

The chain is built from TRBV18 and TRBJ1-2, with TRBD1 matching over 11 bases. This CDR3 has 17 amino acids. V lost 0 bases to trimming and J lost 4 bases; unmatched junction nucleotides: 7. Germline V lookup: CDR1 KGHSH, CDR2 LQKENI. Here the CDR3 reads CASSPPEGQGDFYGYTF. CDR3 in DNA: TGTGCCAGCTCACCACCGGAGGGACAGGGGGACTTCTATGGCTACACCTTC.

The gene calls are TRBV7-2 and TRBJ1-5; no clear D gene. Germline-derived CDR1 and CDR2 are SGHTA and FQGNSA. The CDR3 is 15 amino acids. The V and J ends lost 5 bases and 4 bases respectively, with 15 bases between them. The CDR3 region has the DNA TGTGCCAGCAGCGGTGGTCCCGGTACTAATCAGCCCCAGCATTTT. This encodes CASSGGPGTNQPQHF.

The chain couples TRBV25-1 to TRBJ1-1; unclear D gene. Germline loops: CDR1 MGHDK, CDR2 SYGVNS. This CDR3 has 15 residues. V was clipped by 5 bases and J by 4 bases, with 17 bases between them. Here the CDR3 reads CASSFDADLGTEAFF. CDR3 DNA sequence: TGTGCCAGCAGTTTTGATGCGGATTTAGGCACTGAAGCTTTCTTT.